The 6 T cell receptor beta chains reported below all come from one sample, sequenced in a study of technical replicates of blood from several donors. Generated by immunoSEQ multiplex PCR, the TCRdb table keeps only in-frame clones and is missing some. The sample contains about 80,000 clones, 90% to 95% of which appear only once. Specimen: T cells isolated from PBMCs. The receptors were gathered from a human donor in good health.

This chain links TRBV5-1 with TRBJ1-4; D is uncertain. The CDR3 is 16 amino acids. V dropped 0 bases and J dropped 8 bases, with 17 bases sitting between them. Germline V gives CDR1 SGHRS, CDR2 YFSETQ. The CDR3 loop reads CASSLAFQRKAEKLFF. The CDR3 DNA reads TGCGCCAGCAGCTTGGCCTTCCAGAGGAAGGCCGAAAAACTGTTTTTT.

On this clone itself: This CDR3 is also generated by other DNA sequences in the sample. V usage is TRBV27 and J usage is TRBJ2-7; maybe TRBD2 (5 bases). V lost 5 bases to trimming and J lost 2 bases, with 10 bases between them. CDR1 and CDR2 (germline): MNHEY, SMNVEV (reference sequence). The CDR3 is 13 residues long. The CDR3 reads CASSLGLTYEQYF. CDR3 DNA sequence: TGTGCCAGCAGTCTCGGACTGACCTACGAGCAGTACTTC.

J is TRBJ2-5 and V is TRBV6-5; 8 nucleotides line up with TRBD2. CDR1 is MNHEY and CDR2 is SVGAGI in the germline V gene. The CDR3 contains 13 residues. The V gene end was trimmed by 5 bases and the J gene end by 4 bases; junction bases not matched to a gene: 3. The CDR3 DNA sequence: TGTGCCAGCAGTAACCTAGCGGGAGAGACCCAGTACTTC. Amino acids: CASSNLAGETQYF.

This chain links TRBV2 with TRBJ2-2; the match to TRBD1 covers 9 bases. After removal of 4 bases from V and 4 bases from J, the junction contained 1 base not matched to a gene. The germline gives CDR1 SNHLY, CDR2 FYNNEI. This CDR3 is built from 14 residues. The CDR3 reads CASSGDRATGELFF. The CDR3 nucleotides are TGTGCCAGCAGTGGGGACAGGGCCACCGGGGAGCTGTTTTTT.

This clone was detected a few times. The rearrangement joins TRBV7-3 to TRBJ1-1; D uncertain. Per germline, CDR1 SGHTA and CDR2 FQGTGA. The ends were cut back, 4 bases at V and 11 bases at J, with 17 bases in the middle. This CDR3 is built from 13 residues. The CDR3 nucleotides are TGTGCCAGCAGCTACACTCCGGGGTTGGGGGCTTTCTTT. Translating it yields CASSYTPGLGAFF.

The CDR3 here is CASSPDSSISYGYTF. CDR3 nucleotide sequence: TGTGCCAGCAGCCCCGATAGTTCGATTAGCTATGGCTACACCTTC. The chain combines TRBV6-5 with TRBJ1-2; D is unclear. Trimming removed 6 bases at V and 4 bases at J, with 18 bases between. Looked up from germline, CDR1 is MNHEY and CDR2 is SVGAGI. The CDR3 is 15 amino acids.